This T cell receptor (beta chain) is drawn from a study of cytomegalovirus exposure and HLA in healthy donors (dated 2017 in TCRdb). As for the study more broadly: A later analysis indicated that the roughly 130 validation repertoires were generated on the platform also employed for the roughly 720 repertoires of the first cohort. The study aimed to test whether signatures of past pathogen exposure could be identified by cataloging public T cell receptors. A separate validation cohort of roughly 130 different subjects was used in addition to the 666-subject first cohort. To predict cytomegalovirus infection status, the study combined high-throughput TCR immunosequencing, statistical association of individual TCRs with disease status, and machine learning.

What the research found in general, with its limitations: Cytomegalovirus status was reported to be diagnosed by the classifier with high specificity and sensitivity in both the original and validation cohorts. A later analysis found that TCRs clustered in the first cohort also tended to co-occur in the 120 validation repertoires, with 90% to 95% of cluster scores above 0. A later analysis had no HLA typing for the validation cohort, so co-occurrence there was scored across all 130 or so repertoires. While some public TCRs were present in many individuals, most TCR sequences turned up only very rarely across donors. In vitro tests confirmed that three of the cytomegalovirus-associated TCR beta chains recognize cytomegalovirus antigens. According to the authors, the approach could potentially be generalized to other disease states and immunological phenotypes. A total of 164 TCR beta chains were listed by the study as associated with cytomegalovirus.

Library method: the immunoSEQ multiplex PCR assay. As for the authors' bioinformatics: A statistical classification framework was built to diagnose cytomegalovirus status from the catalog of TCR beta chain sequences. In TCRdb, the immuneACCESS table is reduced to in-frame sequences with V and J assigned. These tables do not hold every clone; where another copy was compared, an unresolved V gene accounts for under half, and the others remain unexplained. V, J and clone size are taken as reported in that table, and D and trimming were inferred from the DNA itself. The sample includes about 120,000 clones, with 70% to 90% observed a single time. Around 2% of the sample is held by the ten biggest clonotypes. The donors were included in the validation cohort of 120 subjects, a group kept apart from the approximately 670-subject first cohort. With respect to this clone: Which antigen it targets is not known. No base-level quality is on record; no much larger clone is a single base apart.

The germline V gene provides CDR1 SGHDT and CDR2 YYEEEE. There are 15 amino acids in the CDR3, from cysteine to phenylalanine inclusive. Only CDR3 DNA is held: 45 bases, read in frame from base 1. V is pared back by 5 bases and J by 6 bases, with 17 bases lying between the germline termini. The TCR sequence derives from a man aged 18 to 29 in good health and CMV-seronegative. Specimen: PBMCs. In this chain, TRBV5-6 is recombined with TRBJ2-2; the best D guess is TRBD1, with 5 bases matching. The CDR3 is CASSPKGFVAGELFF. The DNA sequence follows: TGTGCCAGCAGTCCAAAGGGGTTTGTGGCCGGGGAGCTGTTTTTT. Beyond the CDR3, the reference TRBV5-6 and TRBJ2-2 genes provide the residues; the full variable domain reads: DAGVTQSPTHLIKTRGQQVTLRCSPKSGHDTVSWYQQALGQGPQFIFQYYEEEERQRGNFPDRFSGHQFPNYSSELNVNALLLGDSALYLCASSPKGFVAGELFFGEGSRLTVL.